This T cell receptor beta chain derives from a study of cytomegalovirus exposure and HLA in healthy donors. This CDR3 is built from 10 residues. The V and J ends lost 8 bases and 10 bases respectively, with 9 bases between them. The germline V gene has CDR1 MDHEN and CDR2 SYDVKM. Study conclusions and caveats: The classifier was said to identify cytomegalovirus status with high specificity and sensitivity.

The PCR used 60 Vbeta and 13 Jbeta primers. Some clones are missing from TCRdb's copy, which holds only in-frame ones; the method was immunoSEQ multiplex PCR. The sample contains 150,000 to 200,000 clones, roughly 79% of which appear only once. Only one count was recorded for this clone. Its antigen is currently unknown. While unrecorded immune exposures were likely, the donors were nominally healthy when sampled. The sample taken for sequencing was PBMCs. The sequence was obtained from a woman in her 40s in good health and CMV-seronegative. V and J are TRBV28 and TRBJ2-1, with TRBD2 as a possible D gene (5 bases). The CDR3 sequence: CASLREEQFF. The CDR3 nucleotides are TGTGCCAGCCTAAGGGAGGAGCAGTTCTTC.